The 32 T cell receptor beta chains listed next were all sequenced from one sample in a study of blood T cell repertoires in COVID-19 (TCRdb year 2020). Libraries were constructed by the immunoSEQ multiplex PCR assay. In its TCRdb copy, this immuneACCESS table keeps in-frame sequences only and misses some clones. Where compared with another copy, unresolved V genes explain less than half of these, and the others have no known cause. The sample data list 65,000 to 100,000 clones, and approximately 80% of these were observed just once. The ten largest clones add up to roughly 16% of the sample. The specimen sequenced was peripheral blood. The receptors here all came from a woman over 75 with acute or convalescent COVID-19.

This clone was counted a single time. This chain's CDR3 is CASSAGTETLKKLFF. CDR3 DNA sequence: TGTGCCAGCAGCGCCGGGACAGAGACTTTGAAAAAACTGTTTTTT. V usage is TRBV2 and J usage is TRBJ1-4, with 7 nucleotides matching TRBD1. Germline CDR1 is SNHLY and CDR2 is FYNNEI. Trimming cost V 6 bases and J 9 bases; bases outside gene matches: 13. This CDR3 has 15 residues. Combining the CDR3 with reference TRBV2 and TRBJ1-4 gives the whole variable domain EPEVTQTPSHQVTQMGQEVILRCVPISNHLYFYWYRQILGQKVEFLVSFYNNEISEKSEIFDDQFSVERPDGSNFTLKIRSTKLEDSAMYFCASSAGTETLKKLFFGSGTQLSVL.

The CDR3 DNA follows: TGTGCCAGCAGCCAAGTACTCGGTAGCAATCAGCCCCAGCATTTT. Its translation: CASSQVLGSNQPQHF. The genes are TRBV3-1 (or the pseudogene TRBV3-2) and TRBJ1-5; D is ambiguous. The germline gives CDR1 LGHDT, CDR2 YNNKEL (reference sequence). V was cut by 1 base and J by 0 bases, with 7 bases left in between. The CDR3 is made up of 15 amino acids.

This rearrangement joins TRBV7-9 to TRBJ2-5; TRBD2 agrees at 7 bases. The CDR3 is made up of 17 amino acids. Trimming cost V 5 bases and J 0 bases; bases outside gene matches: 12. Germline V gene sequence: CDR1 SEHNR, CDR2 FQNEAQ (reference sequence). The CDR3 nucleotides read TGTGCCAGCAGCCCGGGGCTTGGCGGGGGATACCAAGAGACCCAGTACTTC. This translates into CASSPGLGGGYQETQYF.

The V call is TRBV6-2 or TRBV6-3, the J call TRBJ1-2, with 9 bases matching TRBD1. CDR1 is MNHEY and CDR2 is SVGEGT in the germline V gene. The CDR3 extends over 15 amino acids. Losses at the gene ends were 2 bases for V and 6 bases for J; bases not matched to a gene: 7. The CDR3 loop reads CASSYPDRGGDGYTF. The CDR3 DNA reads TGTGCCAGCAGTTACCCGGACAGGGGTGGGGATGGCTACACCTTC.

The chain has TRBV19 and TRBJ1-5; 7 bases match TRBD1. The V gene's germline CDR1 is LNHDA and CDR2 SQIVND (reference sequence). Trimming removed 3 bases from V and 3 bases from J; junction bases left unmatched: 5. This CDR3 comprises 15 residues. This CDR3 reads CASSMKQGYNQPQHF. The CDR3 DNA reads TGTGCCAGTAGTATGAAACAGGGGTACAATCAGCCCCAGCATTTT. Full variable domain (remainder filled in from reference TRBV19 and TRBJ1-5): DGGITQSPKYLFRKEGQNVTLSCEQNLNHDAMYWYRQDPGQGLRLIYYSQIVNDFQKGDIAEGYSVSREKKESFPLTVTSAQKNPTAFYLCASSMKQGYNQPQHFGDGTRLSIL.

This clone showed up just a few times. The V call is TRBV2, the J call TRBJ2-5; unclear D gene. With 4 bases removed from V and 4 bases from J, the gap between germline ends came to 7 bases. The CDR3 spans 12 residues. Germline values: CDR1 SNHLY, CDR2 FYNNEI. The CDR3 region is CASSVLLETQYF. As DNA, the CDR3 is TGTGCCAGCAGTGTTTTACTAGAGACCCAGTACTTC. Combining the CDR3 with reference TRBV2 and TRBJ2-5 gives the whole variable domain EPEVTQTPSHQVTQMGQEVILRCVPISNHLYFYWYRQILGQKVEFLVSFYNNEISEKSEIFDDQFSVERPDGSNFTLKIRSTKLEDSAMYFCASSVLLETQYFGPGTRLLVL.

The chain is built from TRBV25-1 and TRBJ1-2, with D unresolved. This CDR3 comprises 14 residues. V lost 2 bases to trimming and J lost 6 bases, with 13 bases between them. Germline V CDR1 and CDR2: MGHDK, SYGVNS. The CDR3 DNA is TGTGCCAGCAGTGAAGTATTAGAAACCCATGGCTACACCTTC. Amino acids: CASSEVLETHGYTF.

The chain combines TRBV30 with TRBJ1-4; perhaps TRBD1 as D (6 bases). The CDR3 has 14 amino acids. V lost 0 bases and J 7 bases, leaving 12 bases between the germline ends. The germline CDR1 and CDR2 sequences are GTSNPN and SVGIG (reference sequence). The CDR3 DNA follows: TGTGCCTGGAGTGTTGGGGGGGGGCCTGAAAAACTGTTTTTT. Protein sequence: CAWSVGGGPEKLFF.

The V call is TRBV29-1, the J call TRBJ2-7; TRBD2 is a possible D gene (6 bases). Trimming took off 7 bases at V and 5 bases at J, with 6 bases between the two ends. This CDR3 is 9 amino acids long. Germline loops: CDR1 SQVTM, CDR2 ANQGSEA. CDR3 coding DNA: TGCAGCGGGAGGGACGAGCAGTACTTC. Translating it yields CSGRDEQYF.

This chain uses TRBV5-1 with TRBJ2-2; TRBD1 aligns across 9 bases. The CDR3 contains 15 residues. Germline V lookup: CDR1 SGHRS, CDR2 YFSETQ. V shed 0 bases and J 3 bases; nucleotides not matched to a gene: 0. The CDR3 reads CASSLGQGDTGELFF. The CDR3 DNA reads TGCGCCAGCAGCTTGGGACAGGGGGACACCGGGGAGCTGTTTTTT.

This clone was seen only once. V usage is TRBV28 and J usage is TRBJ1-3, with D perhaps TRBD1 (5 bases). Trimming left V 4 bases short and J 0 bases short, with 7 bases between. The CDR3 covers 14 residues. Germline values: CDR1 MDHEN, CDR2 SYDVKM. The CDR3: CASSSTDSGNTIYF. The CDR3 DNA reads TGTGCCAGCAGTTCGACAGACTCTGGAAACACCATATATTTT.

DNA of the CDR3: TGTGCCAGTAGTATCCCCCGTTCAGGACTAGCGGGGAAGAATGAGCAGTTCTTC. Translated, it gives CASSIPRSGLAGKNEQFF. The genes are TRBV19 and TRBJ2-1; 12 bases align to TRBD2. The CDR3 is 18 residues long. Per the germline V gene, CDR1 is LNHDA and CDR2 is SQIVND (reference sequence). V dropped 3 bases and J dropped 7; count of bases not matched to a gene: 13.

This rearrangement joins TRBV28 to TRBJ1-5; 7 positions match TRBD1. Germline lookup yields CDR1 MDHEN and CDR2 SYDVKM. The CDR3 consists of 14 residues. The trim removed 6 bases at V and 1 base at J, leaving 3 bases unmatched. The CDR3 bases are TGTGCCAGCAGCTCAGGGGGGAGCAATCAGCCCCAGCATTTT. Translation: CASSSGGSNQPQHF.

This chain links TRBV3-1 (or the pseudogene TRBV3-2) with TRBJ1-4; TRBD1 is a possible D gene (6 bases). The V gene's germline CDR1 is LGHDT and CDR2 YNNKEL (reference sequence). V was shortened by 3 bases and J by 7 bases, with 30 bases between the two germline ends. The CDR3 has 20 residues. The DNA of the CDR3 is TGTGCCAGCAGCCATCCGTCTTCGGAGACAGGCCTATTGGGGAGTGAAAAACTGTTTTTT. It yields the protein CASSHPSSETGLLGSEKLFF.

This chain connects TRBV28 to TRBJ2-3; the D is unclear. CDR3 size: 14 residues. Deletions cut 2 bases from V and 7 bases from J, with 13 bases between. Germline CDR1 MDHEN, CDR2 SYDVKM. The CDR3 DNA is TGTGCCAGCAGTTTACCTGTTGCACAGAATACGCAGTATTTT. Protein: CASSLPVAQNTQYF.

The chain employs TRBV28 and TRBJ1-1, with 11 bases matching TRBD1. V trimming: 6 bases; J trimming: 11 bases; junction bases outside the gene matches: 11. The CDR3 runs to 14 residues. Looked up from germline, CDR1 is MDHEN and CDR2 is SYDVKM. The CDR3 sequence is CASSPPGQGVGAFF. Here the CDR3 DNA reads TGTGCCAGCAGCCCCCCGGGACAGGGGGTCGGGGCTTTCTTT.

V usage is TRBV27 and J usage is TRBJ2-7; possible D gene TRBD2, 7 bases. The length of the CDR3 is 15 residues. V gave up 2 bases and J gave up 0 bases, with 11 bases separating them. Germline CDR1 MNHEY, CDR2 SMNVEV (reference sequence). CDR3 protein: CASSLEGGVSYEQYF. For the CDR3, the DNA is TGTGCCAGCAGTTTAGAGGGGGGGGTCTCCTACGAGCAGTACTTC.

This chain links TRBV10-1 with TRBJ2-5; a weak D match, TRBD1 (5 bases). The closer fit of TRBJ2-7 to the DNA end suggests the J call may be wrong. Germline CDR1 and CDR2: WNHNN and SYGVQD (reference sequence). The CDR3 is 14 residues long. The CDR3 sequence is CASAGHKGSYEQYF. The CDR3 DNA is TGCGCCAGCGCCGGACATAAAGGGTCCTACGAGCAGTACTTC.

V is TRBV9 and J is TRBJ2-5; 8 bases align to TRBD2. The CDR3 runs 15 residues. The ends lost 6 bases at V and 5 bases at J; junction bases unmatched: 12. Germline V lookup: CDR1 SGDLS, CDR2 YYNGEE. As DNA, the CDR3 is TGTGCCAGCACCTTCGCCGGGGGGGTGGGCGAGACCCAGTACTTC. Translated, it gives CASTFAGGVGETQYF.

In DNA form, the CDR3 reads TGTGCCAGCAGTGAAGCGTCCGCCAGCTCCTACGAGCAGTACTTC. Protein: CASSEASASSYEQYF. This chain uses TRBV2 with TRBJ2-7, with D unclear. The CDR3 spans 15 residues. The germline gives CDR1 SNHLY, CDR2 FYNNEI. V gave up 0 bases and J gave up 0 bases, with 9 bases separating them.

V gene TRBV19 combines with J gene TRBJ2-3; 10 bases agree with TRBD2. Germline V gives CDR1 LNHDA, CDR2 SQIVND (reference sequence). The CDR3 loop spans 18 amino acids. V was pared by 1 base and J by 2 bases, with 9 bases of the junction left unmatched. The CDR3 sequence: CASSIAVASGGYTDTQYF. CDR3 coding DNA: TGTGCCAGTAGTATAGCCGTGGCTAGCGGGGGATACACAGATACGCAGTATTTT.

V and J are TRBV10-2 and TRBJ2-1; 11 positions agree with TRBD2. The CDR3 is 15 residues long. Germline V lookup: CDR1 WSHSY, CDR2 SAAADI. V gave up 5 bases and J gave up 5 bases; unmatched junction bases: 5. The CDR3 nucleotides read TGCGCCAGCAGTTCTAGCGGGGGGCGGAACAATGAGCAGTTCTTC. Translating gives CASSSSGGRNNEQFF.

V gene TRBV5-1 combines with J gene TRBJ2-3, with D perhaps matching TRBD1 (5 bases). Germline loops: CDR1 SGHRS, CDR2 YFSETQ. Trimming left V 3 bases short and J 2 bases short, with 10 bases between. This CDR3 is built from 14 residues. As DNA, the CDR3 is TGCGCCAGCAGCTGGAGACAGTTCACAGATACGCAGTATTTT. It specifies CASSWRQFTDTQYF.

V is TRBV7-9 and J is TRBJ2-1; 11 positions agree with TRBD2. The length of the CDR3 is 16 residues. J gave up 2 bases and V 5 bases, and 5 bases lay outside the gene matches. Germline V gives CDR1 SEHNR, CDR2 FQNEAQ (reference sequence). The CDR3 nucleotides are TGTGCCAGCAGCCGGACGACTAGCGGGGCCTACAATGAGCAGTTCTTC. Encoded protein: CASSRTTSGAYNEQFF.

J is TRBJ1-2 and V is TRBV7-9; no definite D call. The CDR3 is 12 residues long. Between the trimmed V and J ends, which lost 6 bases and 4 bases, there was a span of 9 bases. The germline V gene has CDR1 SEHNR and CDR2 FQNEAQ (reference sequence). CDR3 protein: CASRPVGYGYTF. The CDR3 coding sequence is TGTGCCAGCAGACCCGTCGGCTATGGCTACACCTTC.

This chain links TRBV2 with TRBJ2-1, with 11 bases that match TRBD2. The CDR3 has 15 residues. Germline CDR1 and CDR2: SNHLY and FYNNEI. Unmatched junction bases numbered 5, after V lost 3 bases and J lost 7 bases. In nucleotides, the CDR3 is TGTGCCAGCAGTGATCTAGCGGGGGGACAAAATGAGCAGTTCTTC. Translated: CASSDLAGGQNEQFF.

J is TRBJ1-4 and V is TRBV5-4, with TRBD1 matching over 9 bases. Germline V CDR1 and CDR2: SGHNT, YYREEE (reference sequence). Germline trimming cut 2 bases from V and 0 bases from J; bases unmatched to any gene: 8. The CDR3 consists of 18 residues. The CDR3 sequence: CASSFGTGGLATNEKLFF. The CDR3 DNA reads as TGTGCCAGCAGCTTCGGTACAGGGGGCCTTGCAACTAATGAAAAACTGTTTTTT.

The gene calls are TRBV11-2 and TRBJ2-3; TRBD2 might be the D (5 bases). V lost 4 bases and J 10 bases, leaving 12 bases between the germline ends. The CDR3 has 12 residues. Germline assignment: CDR1 SGHAT and CDR2 FQNNGV. CDR3 sequence reads: CASSSPRAAQYF. The CDR3 coding sequence is TGTGCCAGCAGCTCCCCTCGAGCGGCGCAGTATTTT.

The rearrangement joins TRBV6-5 to TRBJ1-5, with D perhaps matching TRBD1 (6 bases). The germline CDR1 and CDR2 sequences are MNHEY and SVGAGI. This CDR3 is 13 amino acids long. The V gene lost 6 bases and the J gene lost 4 bases, with 10 bases spanning the gap. The CDR3: CASRRQENQPQHF. In nucleotides, the CDR3 is TGTGCCAGCAGACGACAGGAGAATCAGCCCCAGCATTTT.

This rearrangement joins TRBV2 to TRBJ2-7, with TRBD1 as a possible D gene (5 bases). The germline V gene encodes CDR1 SNHLY and CDR2 FYNNEI. The CDR3 sequence is 14 residues long. Trimming removed 1 base from V and 1 base from J, with 8 bases in between. The DNA of the CDR3 is TGTGCCAGCAGTGAAGACAGGATTTCCTACGAGCAGTACTTC. This encodes CASSEDRISYEQYF.

J is TRBJ1-2 and V is TRBV5-4; the D gene is possibly TRBD1 (5 bases). Germline V gene lookup returns CDR1 SGHNT and CDR2 YYREEE (reference sequence). V was pared by 4 bases and J by 8 bases, with 24 bases between. This CDR3 is 16 amino acids long. CDR3 DNA: TGTGCCAGCAGCCCCGCAGGGCGTCACTCTAGGGGAGGCTACACCTTC. Translated, it gives CASSPAGRHSRGGYTF.

This clone has a single count. This chain joins TRBV6-5 and TRBJ1-5; D perhaps matches TRBD1 (5 bases). The V and J ends lost 7 bases and 7 bases respectively, with 14 bases between them. The CDR3 is 13 residues long. Looked up from germline, CDR1 is MNHEY and CDR2 is SVGAGI. The CDR3 region has the DNA TGTGCCAGCACTACTCAGGGCCGGCAGCCCCAGCATTTT. Its translation is CASTTQGRQPQHF.